This is a list of T cell receptor beta chains from one sample in a study of graft-versus-host responses after intestinal transplantation. TCRdb's copy holds only in-frame clones and misses some; the assay was immunoSEQ multiplex PCR. Of roughly 80,000 clones detected, roughly 87% appear once; the ten largest clones hold around 7.8%. Which antigens these TCRs recognize remains unknown. The sequencing here drew on unstimulated CD8+ T cells sorted from spleen or lymph node cells, taken before transplant. Source of these receptors: a human donor who was the organ donor for an intestinal transplant. CDR3s include the opening cysteine and the closing phenylalanine or tryptophan. Each record gives: clone size, V gene, CDR3 protein. Clone size, where shown, is once, few, many, or a class for clones that have expanded.

.	TRBV4-1	CASSHDTGTVSEQYF
once	TRBV9	CASSSGSVSSTDTQYF
.	TRBV28	CASSTRGLWGRDYEQYF
.	TRBV30	CAWSVDRPTEAFF
.	TRBV6-5	CASSYSGPGGQPQHF
.	TRBV7-8	CASTRRVQEAIETQYF
once	TRBV7-8	CASSSARPGQGARAEQFF
.	TRBV4-1	CASSQAATGTEAFF
.	TRBV27	CASKGLGSNQPQHF
.	TRBV6-1	CASSEGDGDFNEKLFF
.	TRBV4-1	CASSQVDRGFEAFF
once	TRBV14	CASSQTGGYGYTF
.	TRBV19	CASSIRAGATYNEQFF
.	TRBV5-4	CASSTRTLFNTEAFF
.	TRBV6-1	CASSAATSGEYEQYF
.	TRBV5-8	CASSLGGYSNQPQHF
.	TRBV6-1	CASSEMDTYTEAFF
.	TRBV29-1	CSVVGLQEKLFF
.	TRBV27	CASSLISGATEAFF
once	TRBV25-1	CASSEYYLNGQGSEQFF
.	TRBV7-6	CASSLVDPAGKAFF
few	TRBV14	CASSQGGLSLLSGNTIYF
once	TRBV6-5	CASSKGAGGYGYTF
.	TRBV27	CASSHQGGGGYTF
.	TRBV7-2	CASSRTDLSNQPQHF
.	TRBV5-8	CASSSQGSSGIEDGYTF
.	TRBV7-8	CASSLVQGAWETQYF
.	TRBV2	CASRGGLMNTEAFF
.	TRBV20-1	CSVSGGDEQYF
.	TRBV7-9	CASSPRDSEGNEQFF
.	TRBV6-1	CASSGQGAVNEQYF
.	TRBV9	CASSVLTSTDTQYF
.	TRBV4-1	CASSQDRTSLETQYF
.	TRBV4-1	CASSQQSSSPGTEAFF
few	TRBV9	CASSGGVNSGNTIYF
.	TRBV9	CASSVGGALTYEQYF
once	TRBV4-2	CASSQDRAGAYNEQFF
.	TRBV9	CASSHPRRQMNTGELFF
.	TRBV6-5	CASSYAGGPLNIQYF
.	TRBV30	CAWSVERQGGYDEKLFF
.	TRBV4-1	CASSHSPGLAGGETQYF
.	TRBV19	CASSIGTHPTNEKLFF
.	TRBV4-1	CASSQEPGLGLEQYF
.	TRBV9	CASSVGSNTEAFF
few	TRBV11-2	CASSLLDSATNEKLFF
.	TRBV28	CASSYNQPQHF
.	TRBV11-2	CASSQATKGRYGYTF
.	TRBV28	CASSYKIYTTWNTEAFF
.	TRBV28	CASTETGLSAYGYTF